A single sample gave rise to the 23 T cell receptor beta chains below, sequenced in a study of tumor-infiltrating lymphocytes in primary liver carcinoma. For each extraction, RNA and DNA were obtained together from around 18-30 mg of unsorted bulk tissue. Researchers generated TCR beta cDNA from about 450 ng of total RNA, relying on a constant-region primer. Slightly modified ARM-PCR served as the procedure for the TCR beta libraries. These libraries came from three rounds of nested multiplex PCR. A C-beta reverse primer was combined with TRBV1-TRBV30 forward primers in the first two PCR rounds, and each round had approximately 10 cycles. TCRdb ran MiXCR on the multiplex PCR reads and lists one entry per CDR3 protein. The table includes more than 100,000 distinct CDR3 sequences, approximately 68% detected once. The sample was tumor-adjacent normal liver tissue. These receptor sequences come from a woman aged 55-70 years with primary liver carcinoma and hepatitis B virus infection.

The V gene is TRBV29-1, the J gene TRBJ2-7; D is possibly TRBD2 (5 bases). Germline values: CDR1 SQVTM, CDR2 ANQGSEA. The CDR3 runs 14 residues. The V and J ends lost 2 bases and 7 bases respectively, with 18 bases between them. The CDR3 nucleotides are TGCAGCGTTGAACTGCCTAGTGGGAGTTGTGAGCAGTACTTC. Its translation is CSVELPSGSCEQYF.

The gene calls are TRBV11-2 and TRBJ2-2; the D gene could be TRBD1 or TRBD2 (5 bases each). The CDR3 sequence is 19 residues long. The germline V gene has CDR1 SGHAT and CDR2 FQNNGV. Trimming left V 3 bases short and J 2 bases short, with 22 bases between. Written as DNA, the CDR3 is TGTGCCAGCAGCTTTAATGGGGCGGGTGAGGGGTGCAACACCGGGGAGCTGTTTTTT. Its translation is CASSFNGAGEGCNTGELFF.

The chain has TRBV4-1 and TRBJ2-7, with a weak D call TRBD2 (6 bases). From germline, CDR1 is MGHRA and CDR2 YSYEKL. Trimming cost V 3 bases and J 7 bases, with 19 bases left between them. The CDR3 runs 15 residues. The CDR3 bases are TGCGCCAGCAGCCACCCTGGAGATGGGGGGATAGAGCAGTACTTC. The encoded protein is CASSHPGDGGIEQYF.

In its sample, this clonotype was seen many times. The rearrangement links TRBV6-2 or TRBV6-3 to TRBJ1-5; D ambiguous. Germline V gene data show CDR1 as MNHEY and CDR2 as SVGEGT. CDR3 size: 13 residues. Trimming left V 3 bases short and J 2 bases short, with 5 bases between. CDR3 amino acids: CASSYKGNQPQHF. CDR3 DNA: TGTGCCAGCAGTTATAAGGGCAATCAGCCCCAGCATTTT.

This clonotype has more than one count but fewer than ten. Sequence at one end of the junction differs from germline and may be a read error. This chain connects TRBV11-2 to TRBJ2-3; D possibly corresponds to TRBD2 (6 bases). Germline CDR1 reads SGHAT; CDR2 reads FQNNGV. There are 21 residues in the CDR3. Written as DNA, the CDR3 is TGTACCAGCAGCTTAAGGGAGGTATTGAAGGGAACGCTTTCTCTAACAGATATGCAGTATTTT. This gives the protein CTSSLREVLKGTLSLTDMQYF.

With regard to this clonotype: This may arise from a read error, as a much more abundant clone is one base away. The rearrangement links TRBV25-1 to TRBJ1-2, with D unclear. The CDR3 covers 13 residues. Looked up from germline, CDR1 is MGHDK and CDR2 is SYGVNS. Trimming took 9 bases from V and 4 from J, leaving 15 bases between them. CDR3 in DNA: TGTGCCAGGCTCGGAGGGTTTGGCTATGGCTACACCTTC. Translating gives CARLGGFGYGYTF.

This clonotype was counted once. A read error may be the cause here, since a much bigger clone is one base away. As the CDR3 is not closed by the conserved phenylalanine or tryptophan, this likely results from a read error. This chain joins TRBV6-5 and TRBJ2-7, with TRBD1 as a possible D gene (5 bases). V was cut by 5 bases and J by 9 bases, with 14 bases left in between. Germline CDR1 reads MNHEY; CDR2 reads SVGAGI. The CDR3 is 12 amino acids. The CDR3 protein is CASSVRQGGQYL. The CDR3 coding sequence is TGTGCCAGCAGTGTCCGGCAGGGCGGGCAGTACCTC.

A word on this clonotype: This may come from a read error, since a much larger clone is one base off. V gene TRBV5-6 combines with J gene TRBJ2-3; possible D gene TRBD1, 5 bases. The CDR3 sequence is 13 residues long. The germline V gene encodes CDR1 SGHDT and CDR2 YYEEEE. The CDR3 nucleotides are TGTGCCAACAGCGCCACAGGAGCAGATACGCAGTATTTT. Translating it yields CANSATGADTQYF.

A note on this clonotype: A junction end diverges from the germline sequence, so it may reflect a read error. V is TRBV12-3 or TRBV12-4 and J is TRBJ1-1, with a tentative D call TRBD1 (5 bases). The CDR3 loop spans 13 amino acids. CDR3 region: CASNRHGGTEAFF. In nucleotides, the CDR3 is TGTGCGAGCAACCGACACGGGGGCACTGAAGCTTTCTTT.

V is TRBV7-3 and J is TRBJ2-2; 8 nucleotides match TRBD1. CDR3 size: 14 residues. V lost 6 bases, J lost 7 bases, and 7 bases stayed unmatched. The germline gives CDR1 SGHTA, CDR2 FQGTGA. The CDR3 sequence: CASSPDRASGELFF. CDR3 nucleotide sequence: TGTGCCAGCAGTCCGGACAGGGCCAGCGGGGAGCTGTTTTTT.

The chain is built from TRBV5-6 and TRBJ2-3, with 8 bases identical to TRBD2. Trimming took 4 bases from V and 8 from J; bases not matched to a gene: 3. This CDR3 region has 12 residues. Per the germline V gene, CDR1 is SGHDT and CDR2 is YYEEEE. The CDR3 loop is CASSPRGGTQYF. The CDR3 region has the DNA TGTGCCAGCAGCCCACGGGGGGGTACGCAGTATTTT.

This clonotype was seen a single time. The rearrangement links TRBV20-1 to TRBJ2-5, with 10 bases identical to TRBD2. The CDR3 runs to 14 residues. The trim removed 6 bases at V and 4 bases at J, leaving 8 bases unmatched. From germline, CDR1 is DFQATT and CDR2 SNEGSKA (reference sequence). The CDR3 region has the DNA TGCAGTGCCGAAGATAGCGGGAGGAGAGAGACCCAGTACTTC. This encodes CSAEDSGRRETQYF.

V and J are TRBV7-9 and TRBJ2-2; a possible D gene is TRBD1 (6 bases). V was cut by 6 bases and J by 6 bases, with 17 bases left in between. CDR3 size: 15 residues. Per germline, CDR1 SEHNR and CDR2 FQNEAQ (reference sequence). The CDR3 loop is CASSLTGTWPGELFF. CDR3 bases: TGTGCCAGCAGTTTAACCGGGACATGGCCCGGGGAGCTGTTTTTT.

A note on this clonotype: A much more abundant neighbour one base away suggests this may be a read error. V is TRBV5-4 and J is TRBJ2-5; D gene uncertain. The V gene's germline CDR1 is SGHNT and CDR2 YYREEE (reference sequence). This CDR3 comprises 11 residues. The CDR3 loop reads CASSFKEAQYF. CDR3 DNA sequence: TGTGCCAGCAGCTTTAAAGAGGCCCAGTACTTC.

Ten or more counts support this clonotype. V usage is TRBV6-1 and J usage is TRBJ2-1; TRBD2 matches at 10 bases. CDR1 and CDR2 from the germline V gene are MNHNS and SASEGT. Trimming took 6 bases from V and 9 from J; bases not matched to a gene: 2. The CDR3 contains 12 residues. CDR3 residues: CASRGTSVEQFF. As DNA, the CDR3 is TGTGCCAGCAGGGGGACTAGCGTTGAGCAGTTCTTC.

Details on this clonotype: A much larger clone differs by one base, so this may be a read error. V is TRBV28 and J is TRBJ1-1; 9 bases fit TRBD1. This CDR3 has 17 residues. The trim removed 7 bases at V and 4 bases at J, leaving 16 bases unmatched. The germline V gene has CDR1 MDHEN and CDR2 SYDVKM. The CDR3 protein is CASTKTPVGQGTTEAFF. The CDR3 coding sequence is TGTGCCAGCACCAAGACACCGGTAGGACAGGGGACCACTGAAGCTTTCTTT.

CDR3 bases: TGTGCCAGCAGTTTTCTGAGCCGAGCCTACGAGCAGTACTTC. This encodes CASSFLSRAYEQYF. The gene calls are TRBV28 and TRBJ2-7, with D hard to call. The CDR3 runs 14 residues. Germline CDR1 is MDHEN and CDR2 is SYDVKM. V lost 3 bases to trimming and J lost 2 bases, with 11 bases between them.

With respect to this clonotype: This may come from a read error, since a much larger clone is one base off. The CDR3 bases are TGTGCCAGCAGTTTCGGGAGCTCCTACGAGCAGTACTTC. Translating it yields CASSFGSSYEQYF. The V gene is TRBV6-5, the J gene TRBJ2-7, with D possibly matching TRBD2 (6 bases). V lost 4 bases, J lost 0 bases, and 7 bases lay in between. Germline V lookup: CDR1 MNHEY, CDR2 SVGAGI. This CDR3 is 13 amino acids long.

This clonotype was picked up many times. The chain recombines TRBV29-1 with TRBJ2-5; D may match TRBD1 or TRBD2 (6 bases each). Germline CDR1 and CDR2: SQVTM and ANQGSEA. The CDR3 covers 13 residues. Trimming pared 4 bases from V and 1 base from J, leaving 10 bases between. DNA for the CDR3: TGCAGCGTTGCGCGGGACATCCAAGAGACCCAGTACTTC. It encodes CSVARDIQETQYF.

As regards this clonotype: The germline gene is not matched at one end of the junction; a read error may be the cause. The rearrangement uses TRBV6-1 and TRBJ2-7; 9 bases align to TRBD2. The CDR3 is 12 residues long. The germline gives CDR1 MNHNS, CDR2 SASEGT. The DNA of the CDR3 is TGTACTAGCAGTGGGGCTAGCGGGACACCCCTCTTC. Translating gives CTSSGASGTPLF.

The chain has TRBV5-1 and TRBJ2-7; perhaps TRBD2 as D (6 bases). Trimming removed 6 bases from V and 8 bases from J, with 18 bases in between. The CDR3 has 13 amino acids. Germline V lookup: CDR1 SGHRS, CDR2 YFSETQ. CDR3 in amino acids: CASTSVTGDKQYF. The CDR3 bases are TGCGCCAGCACTTCCGTCACGGGAGACAAGCAGTACTTC.

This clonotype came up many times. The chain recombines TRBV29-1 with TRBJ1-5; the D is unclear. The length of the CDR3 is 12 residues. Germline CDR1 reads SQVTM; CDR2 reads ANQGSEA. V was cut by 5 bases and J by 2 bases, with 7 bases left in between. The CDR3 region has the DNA TGCAGCGTTAGTGAGGGCAATCAGCCCCAGCATTTT. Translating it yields CSVSEGNQPQHF. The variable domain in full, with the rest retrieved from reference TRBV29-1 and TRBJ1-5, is SAVISQKPSRDICQRGTSLTIQCQVDSQVTMMFWYRQQPGQSLTLIATANQGSEATYESGFVIDKFPISRPNLTFSTLTVSNMSPEDSSIYLCSVSEGNQPQHFGDGTRLSIL.

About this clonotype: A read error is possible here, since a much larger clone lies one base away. This CDR3 reads CASSRDTIKTEAFF. In nucleotides, the CDR3 is TGTGCCAGCAGCCGGGACACGATAAAGACTGAAGCTTTCTTT. The V gene is TRBV28, the J gene TRBJ1-1; maybe TRBD1 (6 bases). The CDR3 extends over 14 amino acids. Looked up from germline, CDR1 is MDHEN and CDR2 is SYDVKM. The V gene lost 6 bases and the J gene lost 5 bases, with 16 bases spanning the gap.